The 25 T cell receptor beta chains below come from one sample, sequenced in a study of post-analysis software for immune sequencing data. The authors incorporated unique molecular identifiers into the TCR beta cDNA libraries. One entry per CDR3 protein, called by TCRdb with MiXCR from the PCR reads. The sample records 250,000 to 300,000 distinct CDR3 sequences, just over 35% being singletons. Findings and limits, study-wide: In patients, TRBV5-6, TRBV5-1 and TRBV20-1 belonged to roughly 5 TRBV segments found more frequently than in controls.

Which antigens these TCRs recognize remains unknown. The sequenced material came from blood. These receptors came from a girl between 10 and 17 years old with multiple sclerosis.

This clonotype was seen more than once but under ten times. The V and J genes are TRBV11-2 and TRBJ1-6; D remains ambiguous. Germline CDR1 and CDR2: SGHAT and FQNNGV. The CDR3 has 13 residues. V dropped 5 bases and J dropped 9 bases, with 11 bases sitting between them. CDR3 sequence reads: CASSPELGSPLHF. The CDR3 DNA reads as TGTGCCAGCAGCCCAGAACTCGGTTCACCCCTCCACTTT.

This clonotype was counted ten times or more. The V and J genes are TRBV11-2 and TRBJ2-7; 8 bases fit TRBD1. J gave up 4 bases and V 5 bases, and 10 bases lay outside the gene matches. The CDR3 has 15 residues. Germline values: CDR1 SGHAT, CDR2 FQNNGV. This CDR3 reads CASSAGQGVRYEQYF. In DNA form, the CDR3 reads TGTGCCAGCAGCGCAGGACAGGGTGTCCGTTACGAGCAGTACTTC. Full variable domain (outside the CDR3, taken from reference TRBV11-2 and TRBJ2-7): EAGVAQSPRYKIIEKRQSVAFWCNPISGHATLYWYQQILGQGPKLLIQFQNNGVVDDSQLPKDRFSAERLKGVDSTLKIQPAKLEDSAVYLCASSAGQGVRYEQYFGPGTRLTVT.

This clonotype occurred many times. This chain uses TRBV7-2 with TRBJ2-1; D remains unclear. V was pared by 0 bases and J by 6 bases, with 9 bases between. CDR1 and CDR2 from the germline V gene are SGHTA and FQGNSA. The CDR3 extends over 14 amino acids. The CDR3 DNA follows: TGTGCCAGCAGCTTAGCGGCGGCCGGCAATGAGCAGTTCTTC. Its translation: CASSLAAAGNEQFF.

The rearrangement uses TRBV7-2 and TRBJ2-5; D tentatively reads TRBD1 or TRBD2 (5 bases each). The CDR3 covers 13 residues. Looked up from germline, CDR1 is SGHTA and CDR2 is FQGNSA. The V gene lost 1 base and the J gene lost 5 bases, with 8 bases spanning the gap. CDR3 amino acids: CASSLVGTETQYF. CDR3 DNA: TGTGCCAGCAGCTTAGTAGGGACGGAGACCCAGTACTTC. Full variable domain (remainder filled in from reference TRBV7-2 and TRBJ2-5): GAGVSQSPSNKVTEKGKDVELRCDPISGHTALYWYRQSLGQGLEFLIYFQGNSAPDKSGLPSDRFSAERTGGSVSTLTIQRTQQEDSAVYLCASSLVGTETQYFGPGTRLLVL.

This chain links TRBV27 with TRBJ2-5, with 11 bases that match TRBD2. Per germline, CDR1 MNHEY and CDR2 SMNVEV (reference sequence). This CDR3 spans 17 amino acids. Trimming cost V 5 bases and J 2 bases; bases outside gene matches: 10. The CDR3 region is CASSIYSGRGAQETQYF. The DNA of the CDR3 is TGTGCCAGCAGTATCTATAGCGGGAGGGGAGCGCAAGAGACCCAGTACTTC.

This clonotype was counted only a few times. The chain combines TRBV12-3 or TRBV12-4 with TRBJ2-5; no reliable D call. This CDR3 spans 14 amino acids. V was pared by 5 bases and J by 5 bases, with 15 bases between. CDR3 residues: CASSLRPAQETQYF. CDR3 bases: TGTGCCAGCAGTCTCCGCCCAGCCCAGGAGACCCAGTACTTC.

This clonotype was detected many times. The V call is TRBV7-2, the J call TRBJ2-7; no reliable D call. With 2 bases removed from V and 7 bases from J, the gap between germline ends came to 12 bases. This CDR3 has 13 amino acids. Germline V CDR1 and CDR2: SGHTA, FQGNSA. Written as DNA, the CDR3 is TGTGCCAGCAGCTTATCCCCCCCAAAGGAGCAGTACTTC. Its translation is CASSLSPPKEQYF. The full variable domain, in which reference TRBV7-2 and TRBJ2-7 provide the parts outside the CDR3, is GAGVSQSPSNKVTEKGKDVELRCDPISGHTALYWYRQSLGQGLEFLIYFQGNSAPDKSGLPSDRFSAERTGGSVSTLTIQRTQQEDSAVYLCASSLSPPKEQYFGPGTRLTVT.

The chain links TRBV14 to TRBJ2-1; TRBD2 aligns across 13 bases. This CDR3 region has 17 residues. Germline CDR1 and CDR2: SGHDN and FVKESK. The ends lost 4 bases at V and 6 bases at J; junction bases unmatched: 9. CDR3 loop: CASSLRGLAGIPNEQFF. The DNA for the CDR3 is TGTGCCAGCAGCCTTAGGGGACTAGCGGGGATCCCCAATGAGCAGTTCTTC.

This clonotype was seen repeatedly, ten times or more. CDR3 residues: CASATGARDSPLHF. CDR3 DNA sequence: TGTGCCAGTGCCACAGGGGCCCGTGATTCACCCCTCCACTTT. The chain has TRBV6-5 and TRBJ1-6; 7 bases match TRBD1. The CDR3 is 14 amino acids. With V trimmed by 9 bases and J by 8 bases, 10 bases remained unmatched. Germline V gene data show CDR1 as MNHEY and CDR2 as SVGAGI.

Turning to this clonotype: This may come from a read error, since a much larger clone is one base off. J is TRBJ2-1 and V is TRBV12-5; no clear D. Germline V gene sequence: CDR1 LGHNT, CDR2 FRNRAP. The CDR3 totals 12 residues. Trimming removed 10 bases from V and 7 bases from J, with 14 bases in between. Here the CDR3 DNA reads TGTGCTAATGGCCCTAGTCGGAATGAGCAGTTCTTC. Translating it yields CANGPSRNEQFF.

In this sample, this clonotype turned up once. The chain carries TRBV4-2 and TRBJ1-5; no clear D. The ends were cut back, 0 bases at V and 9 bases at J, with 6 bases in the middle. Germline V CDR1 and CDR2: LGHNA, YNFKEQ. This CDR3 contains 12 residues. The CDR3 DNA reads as TGTGCCAGCAGCCAAGAGGGCGGGCCCCAGCATTTT. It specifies CASSQEGGPQHF.

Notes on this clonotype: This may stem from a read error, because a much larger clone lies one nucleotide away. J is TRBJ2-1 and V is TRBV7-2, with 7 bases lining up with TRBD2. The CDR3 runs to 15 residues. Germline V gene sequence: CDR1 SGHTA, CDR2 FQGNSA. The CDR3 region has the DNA TGTGCCAGCAGCTTAGATTGGCGGGAGTATAATGGGCAGTTCTTC. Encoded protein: CASSLDWREYNGQFF.

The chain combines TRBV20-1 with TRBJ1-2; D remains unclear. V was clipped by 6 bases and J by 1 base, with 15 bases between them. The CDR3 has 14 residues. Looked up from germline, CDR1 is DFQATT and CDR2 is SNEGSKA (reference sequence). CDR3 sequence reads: CSATPYRSNYGYTF. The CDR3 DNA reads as TGCAGTGCGACGCCCTATAGGAGTAACTATGGCTACACCTTC.

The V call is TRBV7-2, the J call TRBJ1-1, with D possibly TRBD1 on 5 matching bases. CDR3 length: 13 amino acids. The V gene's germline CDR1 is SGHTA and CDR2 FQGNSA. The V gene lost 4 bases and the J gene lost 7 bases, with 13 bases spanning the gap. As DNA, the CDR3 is TGTGCCAGCAGCTGGACCCGGGACGGTGAAGCTTTCTTT. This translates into CASSWTRDGEAFF.

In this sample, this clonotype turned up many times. CDR3 DNA: TGTGCCAGCCGAAGAGGGAACACTGAAGCTTTCTTT. This codes for CASRRGNTEAFF. V usage is TRBV4-2 and J usage is TRBJ1-1; no firm D call. Germline values: CDR1 LGHNA, CDR2 YNFKEQ. CDR3 size: 12 residues. Trimming left V 8 bases short and J 1 base short, with 8 bases between.

The CDR3 protein is CAISPNSYEQYF. In nucleotides, the CDR3 is TGTGCCATCAGCCCCAACTCCTACGAGCAGTACTTC. V is TRBV6-5 and J is TRBJ2-7; D uncertain. The CDR3 extends over 12 amino acids. Trimming took 10 bases from V and 0 from J, leaving 10 bases between them. CDR1 MNHEY and CDR2 SVGAGI come from the germline V gene.

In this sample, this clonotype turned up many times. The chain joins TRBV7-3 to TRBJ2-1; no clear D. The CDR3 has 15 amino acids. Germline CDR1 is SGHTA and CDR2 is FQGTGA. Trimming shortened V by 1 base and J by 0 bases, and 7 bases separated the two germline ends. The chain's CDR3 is CASSLNPSSYNEQFF. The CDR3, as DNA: TGTGCCAGCAGCTTAAACCCTAGCTCCTACAATGAGCAGTTCTTC.

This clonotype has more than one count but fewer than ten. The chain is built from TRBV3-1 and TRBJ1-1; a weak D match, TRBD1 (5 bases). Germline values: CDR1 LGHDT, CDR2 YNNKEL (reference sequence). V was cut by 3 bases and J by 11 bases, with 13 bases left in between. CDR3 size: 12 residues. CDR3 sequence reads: CASSHGGVGAFF. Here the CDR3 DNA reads TGTGCCAGCAGCCACGGGGGAGTAGGGGCTTTCTTT.

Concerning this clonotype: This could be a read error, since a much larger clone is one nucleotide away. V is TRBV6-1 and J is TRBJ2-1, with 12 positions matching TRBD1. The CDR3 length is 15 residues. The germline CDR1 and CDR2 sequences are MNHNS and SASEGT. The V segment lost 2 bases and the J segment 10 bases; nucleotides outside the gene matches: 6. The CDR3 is CASSEWGQGAYEQFF. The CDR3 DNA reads TGTGCCAGCAGTGAATGGGGACAGGGGGCCTACGAGCAGTTCTTC.

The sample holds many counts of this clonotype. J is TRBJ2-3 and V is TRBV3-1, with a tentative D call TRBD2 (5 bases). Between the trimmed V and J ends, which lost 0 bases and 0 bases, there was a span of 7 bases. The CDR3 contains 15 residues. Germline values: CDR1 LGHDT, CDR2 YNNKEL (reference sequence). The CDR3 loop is CASSQERVSTDTQYF. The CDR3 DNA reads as TGTGCCAGCAGCCAAGAGCGGGTTAGCACAGATACGCAGTATTTT.

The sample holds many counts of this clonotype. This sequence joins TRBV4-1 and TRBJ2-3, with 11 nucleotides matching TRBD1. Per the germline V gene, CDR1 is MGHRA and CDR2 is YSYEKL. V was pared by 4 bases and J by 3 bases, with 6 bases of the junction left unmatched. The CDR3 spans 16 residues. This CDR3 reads CASSPRTGGMTDTQYF. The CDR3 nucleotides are TGCGCCAGCAGCCCTAGGACAGGGGGCATGACAGATACGCAGTATTTT.

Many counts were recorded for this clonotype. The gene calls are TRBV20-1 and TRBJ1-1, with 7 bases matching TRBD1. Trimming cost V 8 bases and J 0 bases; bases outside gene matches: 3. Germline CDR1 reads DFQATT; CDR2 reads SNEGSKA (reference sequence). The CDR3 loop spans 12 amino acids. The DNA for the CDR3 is TGCAGTCCCACAGGGGTGAACACTGAAGCTTTCTTT. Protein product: CSPTGVNTEAFF.

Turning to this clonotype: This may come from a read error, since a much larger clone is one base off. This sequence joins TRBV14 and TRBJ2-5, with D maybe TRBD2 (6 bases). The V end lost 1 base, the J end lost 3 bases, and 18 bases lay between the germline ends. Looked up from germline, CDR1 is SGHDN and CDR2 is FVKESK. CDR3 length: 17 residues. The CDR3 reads CASSQGRDGRFEETQYF. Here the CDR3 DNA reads TGTGCCAGCAGCCAAGGTCGAGACGGGAGATTCGAAGAGACCCAGTACTTC.

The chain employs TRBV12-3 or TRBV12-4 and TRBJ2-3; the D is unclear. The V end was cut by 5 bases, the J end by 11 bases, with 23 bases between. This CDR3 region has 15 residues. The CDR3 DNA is TGTGCCAGCAGTCTCCCCTTAGTGGGCACAGATGTGCAGTATTTT. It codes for CASSLPLVGTDVQYF.

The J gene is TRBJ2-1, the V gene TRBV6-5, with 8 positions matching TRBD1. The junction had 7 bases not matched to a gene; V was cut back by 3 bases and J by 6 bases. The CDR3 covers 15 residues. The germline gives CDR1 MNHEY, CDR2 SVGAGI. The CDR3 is CASSYGQGRRNEQFF. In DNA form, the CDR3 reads TGTGCCAGCAGTTATGGACAGGGAAGACGCAATGAGCAGTTCTTC.